The clone carrying this T cell receptor beta chain was observed a few times. Produced via immunoSEQ multiplex PCR; TCRdb's table is partial and in-frame only. This repertoire shows more than 850,000 clones, about 80% found once; its top ten account for 0.5% to 0.6%. V lost 4 bases, J lost 14 bases, and 15 bases stayed unmatched. Germline V gives CDR1 LNHDA, CDR2 SQIVND (reference sequence). The CDR3 totals 16 residues. The data stem from a study of shared clonotypes between healthy human individuals. Study as a whole: Aged between 18 and 49, the donors were two women and three men.

This chain joins TRBV19 and TRBJ2-1; TRBD2 matches at 12 bases. This sequence was found in a man younger than 35 in good health. Some clones in this sample may be carry-over from other donors' samples. The source material was memory CD4+ T cells from PBMCs. Sample subset: CD45RA-negative fraction. The CDR3 reads CASSTLGLAGPPAKFF. DNA for the CDR3: TGTGCCAGTAGTACCCTCGGACTAGCGGGACCTCCCGCGAAGTTCTTC. The complete variable domain, with remaining parts taken from reference TRBV19 and TRBJ2-1, reads DGGITQSPKYLFRKEGQNVTLSCEQNLNHDAMYWYRQDPGQGLRLIYYSQIVNDFQKGDIAEGYSVSREKKESFPLTVTSAQKNPTAFYLCASSTLGLAGPPAKFFGPGTRLTVL.